The 7 T cell receptor beta chains below all came from one sample that was sequenced in a study of shared clonotypes between healthy human individuals. Some clones are missing from TCRdb's copy, which holds only in-frame ones; the method was immunoSEQ multiplex PCR. The data contain some 1.5 million clones, 95% to 97% of them singletons. The material sequenced was naive CD4+ T cells sorted from blood. Subset here: CD45RA+ positively selected. Every receptor here comes from a man younger than 40 in good health.

The chain carries TRBV19 and TRBJ2-7; a possible D gene is TRBD2 (6 bases). In germline, CDR1 is LNHDA, CDR2 SQIVND (reference sequence). Trimming took 6 bases from V and 3 from J, leaving 12 bases between them. The length of the CDR3 is 13 residues. The CDR3 sequence is CASSPSGVYEQYF. The DNA of the CDR3 is TGTGCCAGTAGCCCTTCGGGGGTCTACGAGCAGTACTTC.

The chain couples TRBV10-1 to TRBJ2-3; D is unresolved. V was clipped by 2 bases and J by 9 bases, with 15 bases between them. CDR1 is WNHNN and CDR2 is SYGVQD in the germline V gene (reference sequence). CDR3 size: 14 residues. The CDR3 here is CASSEDFETPTQYF. In DNA, the CDR3 is TGCGCCAGCAGTGAGGACTTTGAGACTCCAACGCAGTATTTT.

This chain uses TRBV19 with TRBJ2-3, with a tentative D call TRBD1 (6 bases). Germline-derived CDR1 and CDR2 are LNHDA and SQIVND (reference sequence). The V end lost 10 bases, the J end lost 6 bases, and 20 bases lay between the germline ends. The CDR3 covers 14 residues. The CDR3 region has the DNA TGTGCCACGAGACAGGTTGCGGGTGCTGATACGCAGTATTTT. Protein sequence: CATRQVAGADTQYF.

J is TRBJ2-1 and V is TRBV28, with D tentatively TRBD1 (6 bases). Germline loops: CDR1 MDHEN, CDR2 SYDVKM. Trimming removed 7 bases at V and 7 bases at J, with 14 bases between. This CDR3 has 13 amino acids. DNA for the CDR3: TGTGCCAGCAACCCAGGGGTTCGGAATGAGCAGTTCTTC. Residues: CASNPGVRNEQFF.

This clone is a singleton in its sample. The V gene is TRBV27, the J gene TRBJ1-2; D perhaps matches TRBD1 (5 bases). This CDR3 is 13 amino acids long. With 4 bases removed from V and 8 bases from J, the gap between germline ends came to 14 bases. Germline V lookup: CDR1 MNHEY, CDR2 SMNVEV (reference sequence). CDR3 in amino acids: CASSWGGGGGYTF. The CDR3 region has the DNA TGTGCCAGCAGTTGGGGCGGCGGAGGCGGCTACACCTTC.

The chain combines TRBV18 with TRBJ1-4; TRBD1 matches 8 bases. The V and J ends lost 3 bases and 5 bases, in that order; junction bases with no gene match: 8. CDR3 length: 16 amino acids. The germline V gene encodes CDR1 KGHSH and CDR2 LQKENI. CDR3 coding DNA: TGTGCCAGCTCACCGGACGGACAGGGCCTAAATGAAAAACTGTTTTTT. This translates into CASSPDGQGLNEKLFF.

The genes are TRBV2 and TRBJ1-2; 9 nucleotides line up with TRBD1. V shed 6 bases and J 4 bases; nucleotides not matched to a gene: 3. Germline loops: CDR1 SNHLY, CDR2 FYNNEI. The CDR3 is made up of 13 amino acids. The DNA of the CDR3 is TGTGCCAGCAGCCCGACAGGGGGCTATGGCTACACCTTC. Amino acid sequence: CASSPTGGYGYTF.